Each of the 13 T cell receptor beta chains below was sequenced from the same sample in a study of blood T cell repertoires in COVID-19. Clones were read by immunoSEQ multiplex PCR, and TCRdb kept only the in-frame ones, dropping some. Among around 150,000 clones listed, around three quarters were seen once. The sequenced sample was peripheral blood. The receptors here all came from a man in his fifties with active or convalescent COVID-19.

This clone was seen once. The chain recombines TRBV11-3 with TRBJ2-3; the match to TRBD1 covers 9 bases. Germline V CDR1 and CDR2: SGHNT, YENEEA. V lost 3 bases and J lost 4; bases outside the gene matches: 5. This CDR3 has 15 amino acids. This CDR3 is CASSFLTGGADTQYF. The CDR3 DNA reads as TGTGCCAGCAGCTTCCTAACAGGGGGCGCAGATACGCAGTATTTT.

The chain couples TRBV24-1 to TRBJ2-7; 12 bases line up with TRBD1. The CDR3 extends over 17 amino acids. Germline V gives CDR1 KGHDR, CDR2 SFDVKD. The V segment lost 4 bases and the J segment 6 bases; nucleotides outside the gene matches: 12. The DNA of the CDR3 is TGTGCCACCAGTGACGCCCGTCCCGGGACAGGGGGCCTCGAGCAGTACTTC. Protein product: CATSDARPGTGGLEQYF.

This chain links TRBV11-2 with TRBJ2-5; 10 positions agree with TRBD1. The CDR3 sequence is 16 residues long. V lost 3 bases, J lost 5 bases, and 9 bases stayed unmatched. Germline assignment: CDR1 SGHAT and CDR2 FQNNGV. Here the CDR3 DNA reads TGTGCCAGCAGCTTCCCCCGGGACAGGGGTCTGGAGACCCAGTACTTC. It translates to CASSFPRDRGLETQYF.

The chain joins TRBV5-1 to TRBJ2-6; 8 nucleotides agree with TRBD2. Germline values: CDR1 SGHRS, CDR2 YFSETQ. J was trimmed by 0 bases and V by 0 bases; bases with no gene match: 2. The CDR3 extends over 17 amino acids. The chain's CDR3 is CASSLGLATSGANVLTF. Written as DNA, the CDR3 is TGCGCCAGCAGCTTGGGACTAGCGACCTCTGGGGCCAACGTCCTGACTTTC.

The rearrangement joins TRBV6-5 to TRBJ1-4, with a tentative D call TRBD1 (5 bases). V lost 8 bases, J lost 4 bases, and 11 bases lay in between. The V gene's germline CDR1 is MNHEY and CDR2 SVGAGI. This CDR3 contains 13 residues. The CDR3 is CASWSTVNEKLFF. CDR3 coding DNA: TGTGCCAGCTGGTCGACAGTTAATGAAAAACTGTTTTTT.

This clone turned up a few times. V is TRBV24-1 and J is TRBJ1-2; 9 bases are shared with TRBD1. The CDR3 is made up of 15 amino acids. Germline V CDR1 and CDR2: KGHDR, SFDVKD. V lost 3 bases to trimming and J lost 8 bases; unmatched junction nucleotides: 9. Written as DNA, the CDR3 is TGTGCCACCAGTGATCCGAGGACAGGGGAGGCCGGCTACACCTTC. Translated, it gives CATSDPRTGEAGYTF.

This clone was seen a single time. This rearrangement joins TRBV28 to TRBJ1-2; 9 bases are shared with TRBD1. Germline V gene data show CDR1 as MDHEN and CDR2 as SYDVKM. The length of the CDR3 is 15 residues. J was trimmed by 3 bases and V by 5 bases; bases with no gene match: 7. The CDR3 DNA follows: TGTGCCAGCAGTACAGACAGGGGGAACTACTATGGCTACACCTTC. Amino acid sequence: CASSTDRGNYYGYTF.

The chain combines TRBV5-5 with TRBJ1-2; 7 positions match TRBD1. CDR3 length equals 13 residues. The V gene's germline CDR1 is SGHKS and CDR2 YYEKEE (reference sequence). The V gene end was trimmed by 4 bases and the J gene end by 6 bases; junction bases not matched to a gene: 6. The CDR3 loop reads CASSPVGGNGYTF. DNA of the CDR3: TGTGCCAGCAGCCCCGTAGGGGGCAATGGCTACACCTTC.

V is TRBV9 and J is TRBJ2-1; 11 positions match TRBD2. V lost 0 bases, J lost 1 base, and 3 bases stayed unmatched. CDR1 SGDLS and CDR2 YYNGEE come from the germline V gene. The CDR3 contains 17 residues. CDR3 coding DNA: TGTGCCAGCAGCGTAGGGCTAGCGGGAGGATCCTACAATGAGCAGTTCTTC. It is translated as CASSVGLAGGSYNEQFF. The variable domain in full, completed from reference TRBV9 and TRBJ2-1, reads DSGVTQTPKHLITATGQRVTLRCSPRSGDLSVYWYQQSLDQGLQFLIQYYNGEERAKGNILERFSAQQFPDLHSELNLSSLELGDSALYFCASSVGLAGGSYNEQFFGPGTRLTVL.

This clone has only a few counts. The same CDR3 also results from other DNA sequences found in this sample. V usage is TRBV28 and J usage is TRBJ2-7; TRBD2 aligns across 9 bases. CDR3 length equals 19 residues. CDR1 is MDHEN and CDR2 is SYDVKM in the germline V gene. The J segment lost 2 bases and the V segment lost 2 bases, leaving 16 bases of the junction unmatched. DNA for the CDR3: TGTGCCAGCAGTTTACGGTCGGCGGGAGGGCCGACACGCCCCTACGAGCAGTACTTC. Translated: CASSLRSAGGPTRPYEQYF.

This clone was detected many times. This rearrangement joins TRBV6-1 to TRBJ2-7, with D maybe TRBD2 (5 bases). The length of the CDR3 is 15 residues. CDR1 is MNHNS and CDR2 is SASEGT in the germline V gene. The germline V and J ends were trimmed by 1 base and 0 bases, with 10 bases remaining between them. The CDR3: CASSEGRPSSYEQYF. The CDR3 region has the DNA TGTGCCAGCAGTGAAGGGAGGCCCAGCTCCTACGAGCAGTACTTC.

The rearrangement joins TRBV4-1 to TRBJ2-7; 8 bases agree with TRBD1. Trimming removed 2 bases from V and 7 bases from J; junction bases left unmatched: 7. The CDR3 totals 14 residues. Germline assignment: CDR1 MGHRA and CDR2 YSYEKL. CDR3 nucleotides: TGCGCCAGCAGCCAACCCATTACAGGGGGGGAGCAGTACTTC. This gives the protein CASSQPITGGEQYF.

This rearrangement joins TRBV14 to TRBJ1-4; 7 positions match TRBD1. Germline V gene data show CDR1 as SGHDN and CDR2 as FVKESK. Losses at the gene ends were 4 bases for V and 13 bases for J; bases not matched to a gene: 15. The CDR3 spans 15 residues. The CDR3 nucleotides are TGTGCCAGCAGCCGCCGAGGGGGCGCCGCTCTCGGACTGTTTTTT. Its translation is CASSRRGGAALGLFF.